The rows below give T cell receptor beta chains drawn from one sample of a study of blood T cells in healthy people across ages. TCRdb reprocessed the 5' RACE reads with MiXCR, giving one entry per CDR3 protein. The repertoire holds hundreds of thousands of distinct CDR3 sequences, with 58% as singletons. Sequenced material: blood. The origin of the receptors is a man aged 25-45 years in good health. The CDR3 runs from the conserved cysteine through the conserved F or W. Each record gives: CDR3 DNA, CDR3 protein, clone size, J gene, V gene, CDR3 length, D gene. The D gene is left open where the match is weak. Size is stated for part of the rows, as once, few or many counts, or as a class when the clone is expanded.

CDR3 DNA: TGTGCCAGCAGCCTGTCACCTGCCCACGAGCAGTACTTC; CDR3 protein: CASSLSPAHEQYF; clone size: -; J gene: TRBJ2-7; V gene: TRBV3-1; CDR3 length: 13; D gene: -
CDR3 DNA: TGTGCCATCGGGGAAGGGGGGCGAGGCTACACCTTC; CDR3 protein: CAIGEGGRGYTF; clone size: -; J gene: TRBJ1-2; V gene: TRBV10-3; CDR3 length: 12; D gene: -
CDR3 DNA: TGTGCCAGCAGCTTCGGGCAGGGGCTAAATGAGCAGTTCTTC; CDR3 protein: CASSFGQGLNEQFF; clone size: -; J gene: TRBJ2-1; V gene: TRBV7-2; CDR3 length: 14; D gene: -
CDR3 DNA: TGTGCCAGCAGTGAAGCGAACGAGCAGTACTTC; CDR3 protein: CASSEANEQYF; clone size: few; J gene: TRBJ2-7; V gene: TRBV2; CDR3 length: 11; D gene: -
CDR3 DNA: TGTGCCACCTCACACCCAAATCGCGGGACCCTCCACTTT; CDR3 protein: CATSHPNRGTLHF; clone size: -; J gene: TRBJ1-6; V gene: TRBV15; CDR3 length: 13; D gene: -
CDR3 DNA: TGCAGTGCTAGAGATCTTGATAGGGGGCCGCAGTTCTTC; CDR3 protein: CSARDLDRGPQFF; clone size: -; J gene: TRBJ2-1; V gene: TRBV20-1; CDR3 length: 13; D gene: TRBD1
CDR3 DNA: TGTGCCAGCAGCTGGACAGGGACAATATATGGCTACACCTTC; CDR3 protein: CASSWTGTIYGYTF; clone size: -; J gene: TRBJ1-2; V gene: TRBV25-1; CDR3 length: 14; D gene: TRBD1
CDR3 DNA: TGTGCCATCAGTGAGGACAGGGGCCCCACACCGGATACGCAGTATTTT; CDR3 protein: CAISEDRGPTPDTQYF; clone size: -; J gene: TRBJ2-3; V gene: TRBV10-3; CDR3 length: 16; D gene: TRBD1
CDR3 DNA: TGTGCCAGCACTCACGGGACGGAGCAAGAGACCCAGTACTTC; CDR3 protein: CASTHGTEQETQYF; clone size: -; J gene: TRBJ2-5; V gene: TRBV5-5; CDR3 length: 14; D gene: -
CDR3 DNA: TGTGCCAGCAGCGAGTACAGGGAAGAGACCCAGTACTTC; CDR3 protein: CASSEYREETQYF; clone size: many; J gene: TRBJ2-5; V gene: TRBV7-2; CDR3 length: 13; D gene: -
CDR3 DNA: TGTGCCAGCAGTTTCTGGGGGGACAGGGGTAAGCCCCAGCATTTT; CDR3 protein: CASSFWGDRGKPQHF; clone size: once; J gene: TRBJ1-5; V gene: TRBV27; CDR3 length: 15; D gene: TRBD1
CDR3 DNA: TGTGCCAGCAGAGGAGCGGGGGGATACAATGAGCAGTTCTTC; CDR3 protein: CASRGAGGYNEQFF; clone size: -; J gene: TRBJ2-1; V gene: TRBV28; CDR3 length: 14; D gene: TRBD2
CDR3 DNA: TGTGCCAGCAGCCCAAGGACAGGATCCACTGAAGCTTTCTTT; CDR3 protein: CASSPRTGSTEAFF; clone size: -; J gene: TRBJ1-1; V gene: TRBV11-3; CDR3 length: 14; D gene: TRBD1
CDR3 DNA: TGTGCCAGCAGCTCCCCTCGCGGGGCGATCTACGAGCAGTACTTC; CDR3 protein: CASSSPRGAIYEQYF; clone size: -; J gene: TRBJ2-7; V gene: TRBV7-9; CDR3 length: 15; D gene: -
CDR3 DNA: TGTGCCAGCAGCCCACCGGGGACAGAGAGGATCTACGAGCAGTACTTC; CDR3 protein: CASSPPGTERIYEQYF; clone size: -; J gene: TRBJ2-7; V gene: TRBV7-9; CDR3 length: 16; D gene: TRBD1
CDR3 DNA: TGTGCCAGCAGCTTCCGGCTCACCACAGATACGCAGTATTTT; CDR3 protein: CASSFRLTTDTQYF; clone size: few; J gene: TRBJ2-3; V gene: TRBV7-2; CDR3 length: 14; D gene: -
CDR3 DNA: TGTGCCAGCAGTCCTCAATCGGAAGCTTTCTTT; CDR3 protein: CASSPQSEAFF; clone size: few; J gene: TRBJ1-1; V gene: TRBV12-3/TRBV12-4; CDR3 length: 11; D gene: -
CDR3 DNA: TGCAGCGTTCAAATAGCGGGAGGGCCGTTAGAGACCCAGTACTTC; CDR3 protein: CSVQIAGGPLETQYF; clone size: few; J gene: TRBJ2-5; V gene: TRBV29-1; CDR3 length: 15; D gene: TRBD2
CDR3 DNA: TGTGCCAGCGCCTGGGCCTACGAGCAGTACTTC; CDR3 protein: CASAWAYEQYF; clone size: -; J gene: TRBJ2-7; V gene: TRBV14; CDR3 length: 11; D gene: -
CDR3 DNA: TGTGCCAGCAGCCTACGACTAGCGGGGGTCGGAGAGACCCAGTACTTC; CDR3 protein: CASSLRLAGVGETQYF; clone size: -; J gene: TRBJ2-5; V gene: TRBV4-2; CDR3 length: 16; D gene: TRBD2
CDR3 DNA: TGTGCCAGCAGGATACTAGCGGTGAGCTCCTACAATGAGCAGTTCTTC; CDR3 protein: CASRILAVSSYNEQFF; clone size: -; J gene: TRBJ2-1; V gene: TRBV6-5; CDR3 length: 16; D gene: TRBD2
CDR3 DNA: TGTGCCAGCCGGACAGGAGGGGCTTTCTTT; CDR3 protein: CASRTGGAFF; clone size: -; J gene: TRBJ1-1; V gene: TRBV2; CDR3 length: 10; D gene: TRBD1
CDR3 DNA: TGTGCCAGCAGCTTAAAAGGCGGGACTGGTAGTTCCAATGAGCAGTTCTTC; CDR3 protein: CASSLKGGTGSSNEQFF; clone size: -; J gene: TRBJ2-1; V gene: TRBV7-2; CDR3 length: 17; D gene: -
CDR3 DNA: TGTGCCAGCAGTCCTATAGACCCGTGGAGGACCCAGTACTTC; CDR3 protein: CASSPIDPWRTQYF; clone size: few; J gene: TRBJ2-5; V gene: TRBV6-2/TRBV6-3; CDR3 length: 14; D gene: -
CDR3 DNA: TGTGCCAGCAGCCCAGGGCCAGAGACCCAGTACTTC; CDR3 protein: CASSPGPETQYF; clone size: few; J gene: TRBJ2-5; V gene: TRBV12-3/TRBV12-4; CDR3 length: 12; D gene: -